The present T cell receptor (beta chain) was sequenced within a study of siplizumab effects on memory and regulatory T cells. The CDR3 totals 14 residues. Between the trimmed V and J ends, which lost 4 bases and 5 bases, there was a span of 15 bases. Germline CDR1 SGHNT, CDR2 YYREEE (reference sequence). The assay was immunoSEQ multiplex PCR, and TCRdb's table has in-frame clones only and misses some. This sample has 100,000 to 120,000 clones, with roughly 92% found just once. V usage is TRBV5-4 and J usage is TRBJ1-2, with a tentative D call TRBD1 (6 bases). The sequencing input was CD4+ T cells sorted from blood. The receptor was derived from a human donor in good health. The CDR3 region has the DNA TGTGCCAGCAGCCGGGACACAGGGTTATATGGCTACACCTTC. It yields the protein CASSRDTGLYGYTF.